This TCR beta chain originates from a study of blood T cell repertoires in COVID-19. Whole-study context: The study drew acute and convalescent COVID-19 samples from the United States, Italy and Spain. From T cells, B-cell-depleted T cells, or PBMCs came the material, which was cDNA or gDNA.

Authors' processing steps: Scientists estimated how many nucleated cells there were by amplifying reference gene primers. Method: immunoSEQ multiplex PCR; TCRdb's copy keeps in-frame clones and lacks some. Clonal size and the V and J genes are those of that table, whereas D and trimming came from the DNA. The data contain approximately 300,000 clones, about 83% of them singletons. Germline CDR1 reads MNHNY; CDR2 reads SVGAGI (reference sequence). V lost 7 bases and J lost 5; bases outside the gene matches: 4. This CDR3 has 13 amino acids. The sequenced sample consisted of peripheral blood. V and J are TRBV6-6 and TRBJ1-5, with 8 bases that match TRBD1. The sequence was collected from a woman aged 45 to 65 with acute or convalescent COVID-19. As DNA, the CDR3 is TGTGCCAGCATAGCGGACAGGGATCAGCCCCAGCATTTT. Encoded protein: CASIADRDQPQHF.